The 30 T cell receptor beta chains reported below all come from one sample, sequenced in a study of cytomegalovirus exposure and HLA in healthy donors (dated by TCRdb to about 2017). The library was produced with the immunoSEQ multiplex PCR assay. For the multiplex PCR, a mixture combining 60 forward primers for TCR Vbeta segments and 13 reverse primers for TCR Jbeta segments was used. The source is immuneACCESS, and TCRdb retained only in-frame sequences with V and J called. Part of the clones is not carried over; for the studies checked, unresolved V genes explain less than half of this, and the remainder is unexplained. This sample comprises just over 150,000 clones, 85% of them detected only once. The ten top clones hold around 2% of the sample. The source material was PBMCs. These receptors came from a woman aged 18-29 years in good health and CMV-seronegative.

This clone was detected a few times. The V call is TRBV15, the J call TRBJ1-5; D is undetermined. Germline V CDR1 and CDR2: LNHNV, YYDKDF (reference sequence). V was trimmed by 5 bases and J by 5 bases, leaving 19 bases between them. This CDR3 region has 16 residues. The CDR3 here is CATSRRFVGGDQPQHF. The DNA for the CDR3 is TGTGCCACCAGCCGACGATTCGTGGGCGGGGATCAGCCCCAGCATTTT.

This rearrangement joins TRBV28 to TRBJ1-1; 9 nucleotides match TRBD1. Per the germline V gene, CDR1 is MDHEN and CDR2 is SYDVKM. V was clipped by 5 bases and J by 6 bases; unmatched bases: 7. The CDR3 covers 14 residues. The CDR3 protein is CASSLRTGEAEAFF. The CDR3 DNA reads as TGTGCCAGCAGTCTCAGGACAGGGGAAGCTGAAGCTTTCTTT.

The chain uses TRBV5-1 and TRBJ2-2; D not certain. V was cut by 1 base and J by 2 bases, with 9 bases left in between. The CDR3 sequence is 15 residues long. Germline CDR1 and CDR2: SGHRS and YFSETQ. The CDR3 DNA reads TGCGCCAGCAGCTTGACGGGTCCCAACACCGGGGAGCTGTTTTTT. Amino acids: CASSLTGPNTGELFF.

This chain uses TRBV6-1 with TRBJ2-7; D gene unclear. Germline V gives CDR1 MNHNS, CDR2 SASEGT. The CDR3 runs 11 residues. With 6 bases removed from V and 2 bases from J, the gap between germline ends came to 5 bases. The CDR3 DNA is TGTGCCAGCAGAGCTACCTACGAGCAGTACTTC. Amino acid sequence: CASRATYEQYF.

The chain recombines TRBV2 with TRBJ2-7; possible D gene TRBD2, 6 bases. The CDR3 consists of 14 residues. V dropped 10 bases and J dropped 2 bases, with 18 bases sitting between them. Germline CDR1 SNHLY, CDR2 FYNNEI. The CDR3 DNA is TGTGCCACCGTACCAGGACTACGGACCTACGAGCAGTACTTC. Protein sequence: CATVPGLRTYEQYF.

This rearrangement joins TRBV11-2 to TRBJ2-5, with D possibly TRBD2 on 5 matching bases. Germline V gene lookup returns CDR1 SGHAT and CDR2 FQNNGV. The V and J ends lost 5 bases and 5 bases respectively, with 15 bases between them. This CDR3 has 14 amino acids. CDR3 protein: CASSTTLPGETQYF. CDR3 DNA sequence: TGTGCCAGCAGCACAACCCTCCCGGGGGAGACCCAGTACTTC.

The chain couples TRBV19 to TRBJ1-2, with D possibly matching TRBD1 (6 bases). V was pared by 6 bases and J by 4 bases, with 12 bases between. The CDR3 has 13 residues. Germline assignment: CDR1 LNHDA and CDR2 SQIVND (reference sequence). CDR3: CASRPGGGYGYTF. In DNA, the CDR3 is TGTGCCAGTAGACCGGGGGGCGGCTATGGCTACACCTTC.

This chain connects TRBV7-6 to TRBJ2-7; 7 positions match TRBD2. With 5 bases clipped from V and 5 bases from J, the junction kept 3 bases outside the gene matches. Germline V CDR1 and CDR2: SGHVS, FNYEAQ. This CDR3 region has 12 residues. CDR3 bases: TGTGCCAGCAGCCCGGGGAGGGACGAGCAGTACTTC. This gives the protein CASSPGRDEQYF.

J is TRBJ1-5 and V is TRBV7-2; D gene ambiguous. Germline CDR1 reads SGHTA; CDR2 reads FQGNSA. V was pared by 5 bases and J by 9 bases, with 14 bases between. CDR3 length: 13 amino acids. For the CDR3, the DNA is TGTGCCAGCAGCAGAGGCGGCGAGGGGCCCCAGCATTTT. This gives the protein CASSRGGEGPQHF.

The rearrangement links TRBV30 to TRBJ2-4, with D possibly TRBD2 on 6 matching bases. This CDR3 comprises 12 residues. V lost 5 bases and J lost 4, with 9 bases in between. Germline-derived CDR1 and CDR2 are GTSNPN and SVGIG (reference sequence). Here the CDR3 DNA reads TGTGCCTGGGAGGCGGGGAAAAACATTCAGTACTTC. It codes for CAWEAGKNIQYF.

This clone has just one count. The chain has TRBV5-1 and TRBJ1-2; 7 bases are a match to TRBD1. The CDR3 totals 14 residues. Germline CDR1 reads SGHRS; CDR2 reads YFSETQ. After removal of 1 base from V and 4 bases from J, the junction contained 4 bases not matched to a gene. In DNA, the CDR3 is TGCGCCAGCAGCTTGTCCGGGACAGTCTATGGCTACACCTTC. Its translation: CASSLSGTVYGYTF.

The gene calls are TRBV27 and TRBJ1-2; D is possibly TRBD1 (5 bases). V lost 3 bases to trimming and J lost 8 bases, with 19 bases between them. Germline V gene data show CDR1 as MNHEY and CDR2 as SMNVEV (reference sequence). This CDR3 has 15 amino acids. The CDR3 region is CASSFLGPVGWGYTF. In DNA, the CDR3 is TGTGCCAGCAGTTTCCTGGGGCCGGTAGGTTGGGGCTACACCTTC.

This sequence joins TRBV7-2 and TRBJ2-3, with D maybe TRBD1 (6 bases). This CDR3 has 15 residues. Germline lookup yields CDR1 SGHTA and CDR2 FQGNSA. V dropped 2 bases and J dropped 4 bases, with 13 bases sitting between them. This chain's CDR3 is CASSLSLNRADTQYF. DNA for the CDR3: TGTGCCAGCAGCTTATCTTTGAACAGGGCAGATACGCAGTATTTT.

The J gene is TRBJ2-7, the V gene TRBV9; 9 bases map to TRBD1. Germline CDR1 SGDLS, CDR2 YYNGEE. V trimming: 2 bases; J trimming: 6 bases; junction bases outside the gene matches: 0. The CDR3 spans 12 residues. CDR3 protein: CASSVTGGEQYF. CDR3 nucleotide sequence: TGTGCCAGCAGCGTGACAGGGGGCGAGCAGTACTTC.

This clone was observed a single time. The gene calls are TRBV28 and TRBJ2-7; 10 bases line up with TRBD1. The CDR3 is made up of 15 amino acids. V trimming: 5 bases; J trimming: 1 base; junction bases outside the gene matches: 5. Looked up from germline, CDR1 is MDHEN and CDR2 is SYDVKM. DNA of the CDR3: TGTGCCAGCAGTAGGACAGGGGGTGAGTCCTACGAGCAGTACTTC. It encodes CASSRTGGESYEQYF. The entire variable domain, with the rest obtained from reference TRBV28 and TRBJ2-7, is as follows: DVKVTQSSRYLVKRTGEKVFLECVQDMDHENMFWYRQDPGLGLRLIYFSYDVKMKEKGDIPEGYSVSREKKERFSLILESASTNQTSMYLCASSRTGGESYEQYFGPGTRLTVT.

The V and J genes are TRBV28 and TRBJ1-6; TRBD1 might be the D (6 bases). This CDR3 has 15 residues. V lost 6 bases, J lost 7 bases, and 16 bases lay in between. Germline loops: CDR1 MDHEN, CDR2 SYDVKM. The CDR3 region is CASSRWRTENSPLHF. CDR3 bases: TGTGCCAGCAGCCGTTGGAGGACAGAAAATTCACCCCTCCACTTT.

The gene calls are TRBV7-8 and TRBJ1-2; no definite D call. Germline V gene lookup returns CDR1 SGHVS and CDR2 FQNEAQ. The CDR3 is 13 residues long. V shed 1 base and J shed 4 bases, with 7 bases lying between them. The DNA for the CDR3 is TGTGCCAGCAGCTTAGGAGGCATCTATGGCTACACCTTC. Translated, it gives CASSLGGIYGYTF.

The rearrangement links TRBV28 to TRBJ2-1; 9 nucleotides agree with TRBD2. Trimming took 5 bases from V and 0 from J; bases not matched to a gene: 2. CDR3 size: 15 residues. Germline V CDR1 and CDR2: MDHEN, SYDVKM. The CDR3 coding sequence is TGTGCCAGCAGTCCTAGCGGGACCTCCTACAATGAGCAGTTCTTC. Translation gives CASSPSGTSYNEQFF.

The V and J genes are TRBV5-8 and TRBJ1-2; the D is unclear. There are 15 residues in the CDR3. V lost 1 base, J lost 2 bases, and 12 bases lay in between. Germline lookup yields CDR1 SGHTS and CDR2 YDEGEE. This CDR3 reads CASSLFRSGNYGYTF. The CDR3 DNA follows: TGTGCCAGCAGCTTGTTCAGGTCAGGAAACTATGGCTACACCTTC.

This clone was observed once. The V gene is TRBV6-5, the J gene TRBJ1-2, with D possibly matching TRBD1 (6 bases). The CDR3 has 14 residues. V was shortened by 6 bases and J by 5 bases, with 16 bases between the two germline ends. Germline V gene sequence: CDR1 MNHEY, CDR2 SVGAGI. The CDR3: CASRSDGQTYGYTF. The CDR3 DNA follows: TGTGCCAGCAGGTCCGACGGACAGACGTATGGCTACACCTTC.

The V and J genes are TRBV7-2 and TRBJ1-2; D may be TRBD1 (6 bases). Per the germline V gene, CDR1 is SGHTA and CDR2 is FQGNSA. The V end was cut by 0 bases, the J end by 2 bases, with 7 bases between. The CDR3 consists of 14 residues. CDR3 bases: TGTGCCAGCAGCTTAGCCGGACAGAACTATGGCTACACCTTC. It translates to CASSLAGQNYGYTF. The entire variable domain, with the rest obtained from reference TRBV7-2 and TRBJ1-2, is as follows: GAGVSQSPSNKVTEKGKDVELRCDPISGHTALYWYRQSLGQGLEFLIYFQGNSAPDKSGLPSDRFSAERTGGSVSTLTIQRTQQEDSAVYLCASSLAGQNYGYTFGSGTRLTVV.

The V call is TRBV6-6, the J call TRBJ1-4, with a weak D call TRBD1 (5 bases). V was clipped by 3 bases and J by 8 bases, with 10 bases between them. CDR3 length: 13 residues. Germline values: CDR1 MNHNY, CDR2 SVGAGI (reference sequence). CDR3 in DNA: TGTGCCAGCAGTTATCAGGGTTACGAAAAACTGTTTTTT. Amino acids: CASSYQGYEKLFF.

The chain uses TRBV2 and TRBJ2-6; 9 nucleotides match TRBD1. The J segment lost 0 bases and the V segment lost 6 bases, leaving 9 bases of the junction unmatched. The CDR3 spans 18 residues. Germline V lookup: CDR1 SNHLY, CDR2 FYNNEI. CDR3 nucleotides: TGTGCCAGCAGGACCCGACAGGGGGGCCACTCTGGGGCCAACGTCCTGACTTTC. It encodes CASRTRQGGHSGANVLTF. The whole variable domain, remainder taken from reference TRBV2 and TRBJ2-6, is EPEVTQTPSHQVTQMGQEVILRCVPISNHLYFYWYRQILGQKVEFLVSFYNNEISEKSEIFDDQFSVERPDGSNFTLKIRSTKLEDSAMYFCASRTRQGGHSGANVLTFGAGSRLTVL.

The chain carries TRBV5-4 and TRBJ2-3; possibly TRBD1 for D (6 bases). The germline V and J ends were trimmed by 4 bases and 5 bases, with 14 bases remaining between them. The CDR3 sequence is 14 residues long. CDR1 SGHNT and CDR2 YYREEE come from the germline V gene (reference sequence). CDR3 DNA: TGTGCCAGCAGCCCTCAGGGGAGTCGAGATACGCAGTATTTT. Translated: CASSPQGSRDTQYF.

The V gene is TRBV5-5, the J gene TRBJ1-5; 7 bases align to TRBD1. CDR1 and CDR2 from the germline V gene are SGHKS and YYEKEE (reference sequence). This CDR3 region has 16 residues. The V segment lost 4 bases and the J segment 5 bases; nucleotides outside the gene matches: 12. The CDR3: CASSPHGQAPDQPQHF. The DNA of the CDR3 is TGTGCCAGCAGCCCGCATGGACAGGCCCCGGATCAGCCCCAGCATTTT.

This clone was detected a few times. V gene TRBV7-9 combines with J gene TRBJ1-1; D call uncertain. CDR1 is SEHNR and CDR2 is FQNEAQ in the germline V gene (reference sequence). Trimming stripped 5 bases from V and 1 base from J, with 11 bases between. The CDR3 is made up of 14 amino acids. DNA for the CDR3: TGTGCCAGCAGCCCATTAAGAGGGAACACTGAAGCTTTCTTT. Its protein is CASSPLRGNTEAFF.

V is TRBV29-1 and J is TRBJ2-5, with D uncertain. This CDR3 contains 12 residues. The V end was cut by 2 bases, the J end by 1 base, with 5 bases between. The germline gives CDR1 SQVTM, CDR2 ANQGSEA. The CDR3 here is CSVELVQETQYF. For the CDR3, the DNA is TGCAGCGTTGAATTAGTCCAAGAGACCCAGTACTTC.

The chain couples TRBV4-3 to TRBJ2-1; D unresolved. V was shortened by 0 bases and J by 4 bases, with 13 bases between the two germline ends. From germline, CDR1 is LGHNA and CDR2 YSLEER. The CDR3 spans 16 residues. The CDR3 DNA sequence: TGCGCCAGCAGCCAAGAATTTAGAATTGGTTACAATGAGCAGTTCTTC. Amino acids: CASSQEFRIGYNEQFF.

The chain employs TRBV19 and TRBJ1-4, with TRBD1 matching 7 bases. With 3 bases clipped from V and 11 bases from J, the junction kept 12 bases outside the gene matches. The germline gives CDR1 LNHDA, CDR2 SQIVND (reference sequence). This CDR3 has 15 residues. This CDR3 is CASSIGTVMREKLFF. The DNA of the CDR3 is TGTGCCAGTAGTATCGGGACAGTGATGAGGGAGAAACTGTTTTTT.

The J gene is TRBJ1-4, the V gene TRBV2, with 9 bases fitting TRBD1. This CDR3 is 14 amino acids long. Germline V gives CDR1 SNHLY, CDR2 FYNNEI. J gave up 6 bases and V 6 bases, and 5 bases lay outside the gene matches. This CDR3 is CASRPGQGYEKLFF. The CDR3 DNA is TGTGCCAGCAGGCCGGGACAGGGCTATGAAAAACTGTTTTTT.